Listed below are T cell receptor beta chains from one sample, sequenced in a study of cytomegalovirus exposure and HLA in healthy donors. Clones were read by immunoSEQ multiplex PCR, and TCRdb kept only the in-frame ones, dropping some. In the table there are 100,000 to 150,000 clones, over 65% of which are singletons. Sequencing was performed on PBMCs. The receptor source for this set is a man younger than 35 in good health and CMV-seropositive. Each CDR3 is given with its conserved first and last residue. Each record gives: D gene, V gene, J gene, clone size, CDR3 protein, CDR3 DNA. The D gene is left open where the match is weak. A clone size is listed for some rows: how often the clone was seen (once, few, many), or a class if it is expanded.

d_call: NA; v_call: TRBV27; j_call: TRBJ1-2; clone_size: NA; cdr3_aa: CASSSTGTYGYTF; cdr3_nt: TGTGCCAGCAGTTCTACAGGGACCTATGGCTACACCTTC
d_call: NA; v_call: TRBV5-6; j_call: TRBJ2-7; clone_size: NA; cdr3_aa: CASSFWGTSYEQYF; cdr3_nt: TGTGCCAGCAGCTTTTGGGGGACTTCCTACGAGCAGTACTTC
d_call: NA; v_call: TRBV29-1; j_call: TRBJ1-1; clone_size: NA; cdr3_aa: CSVEEGRGGGTEAFF; cdr3_nt: TGCAGCGTTGAAGAGGGTAGGGGGGGAGGTACTGAAGCTTTCTTT
d_call: TRBD2; v_call: TRBV27; j_call: TRBJ2-1; clone_size: NA; cdr3_aa: CASSPPRGVEQFF; cdr3_nt: TGTGCCAGCAGTCCGCCCCGGGGGGTTGAGCAGTTCTTC
d_call: NA; v_call: TRBV30; j_call: TRBJ2-3; clone_size: NA; cdr3_aa: CAWGPQSGWPGTQYF; cdr3_nt: TGTGCCTGGGGCCCCCAGAGCGGTTGGCCGGGTACGCAGTATTTT
d_call: TRBD2; v_call: TRBV19; j_call: TRBJ2-3; clone_size: once; cdr3_aa: CASSIGSSGSSTDTQYF; cdr3_nt: TGTGCCAGTAGTATAGGGTCTAGCGGGTCCTCGACAGATACGCAGTATTTT
d_call: NA; v_call: TRBV4-1; j_call: TRBJ1-1; clone_size: NA; cdr3_aa: CASSRGVEAFF; cdr3_nt: TGCGCCAGCAGCCGCGGAGTTGAAGCTTTCTTT
d_call: NA; v_call: TRBV27; j_call: TRBJ1-5; clone_size: NA; cdr3_aa: CASGLYSNQPQHF; cdr3_nt: TGTGCCAGCGGACTATATAGCAATCAGCCCCAGCATTTT
d_call: NA; v_call: TRBV7-3; j_call: TRBJ2-2; clone_size: NA; cdr3_aa: CASSPGSGELFF; cdr3_nt: TGTGCCAGCAGCCCAGGGTCCGGGGAGCTGTTTTTT
d_call: TRBD1; v_call: TRBV6-5; j_call: TRBJ1-5; clone_size: NA; cdr3_aa: CASRTGGLGNQPQHF; cdr3_nt: TGTGCCAGCAGAACAGGGGGCTTAGGCAATCAGCCCCAGCATTTT
d_call: NA; v_call: TRBV28; j_call: TRBJ2-7; clone_size: NA; cdr3_aa: CASSQQGVQPYEQYF; cdr3_nt: TGTGCCAGCAGTCAACAGGGTGTTCAACCCTACGAGCAGTACTTC
d_call: NA; v_call: TRBV2; j_call: TRBJ2-3; clone_size: NA; cdr3_aa: CATLTRADTQYF; cdr3_nt: TGTGCCACCTTAACTAGAGCGGATACGCAGTATTTT
d_call: NA; v_call: TRBV11-2; j_call: TRBJ2-1; clone_size: NA; cdr3_aa: CASSSLTNNEQFF; cdr3_nt: TGTGCCAGCAGCTCTCTGACTAACAATGAGCAGTTCTTC
d_call: NA; v_call: TRBV19; j_call: TRBJ1-1; clone_size: NA; cdr3_aa: CASRGDTPTEAFF; cdr3_nt: TGTGCCAGTAGGGGCGATACTCCAACTGAAGCTTTCTTT
d_call: TRBD1; v_call: TRBV10-1; j_call: TRBJ1-1; clone_size: few; cdr3_aa: CASSDGTEKAFF; cdr3_nt: TGCGCCAGCAGTGATGGGACAGAGAAAGCTTTCTTT
d_call: TRBD2; v_call: TRBV7-3; j_call: TRBJ2-2; clone_size: NA; cdr3_aa: CASSFGGAGELFF; cdr3_nt: TGTGCCAGCAGCTTTGGGGGGGCCGGGGAGCTGTTTTTT
d_call: TRBD1; v_call: TRBV2; j_call: TRBJ1-2; clone_size: few; cdr3_aa: CASRVQGAVYGYTF; cdr3_nt: TGTGCCAGCAGGGTACAGGGGGCCGTCTATGGCTACACCTTC
d_call: TRBD1; v_call: TRBV6-1; j_call: TRBJ1-4; clone_size: many; cdr3_aa: CASSDQTGGQGGEKLFF; cdr3_nt: TGTGCCAGCAGTGATCAAACGGGCGGACAGGGTGGGGAAAAACTGTTTTTT
d_call: TRBD1; v_call: TRBV6-6; j_call: TRBJ1-2; clone_size: NA; cdr3_aa: CASSRLLGTDNGYTF; cdr3_nt: TGTGCCAGCAGTAGACTACTCGGGACAGATAATGGCTACACCTTC
d_call: NA; v_call: TRBV7-3; j_call: TRBJ2-6; clone_size: NA; cdr3_aa: CASSLTSNRASSGANVLTF; cdr3_nt: TGTGCCAGCAGCTTAACGAGTAACAGGGCGAGCTCTGGGGCCAACGTCCTGACTTTC
d_call: NA; v_call: TRBV6-6; j_call: TRBJ1-1; clone_size: NA; cdr3_aa: CASSLGARAFF; cdr3_nt: TGTGCCAGCAGCCTGGGGGCCCGGGCTTTCTTT
d_call: TRBD1; v_call: TRBV6-5; j_call: TRBJ1-2; clone_size: few; cdr3_aa: CASSYTKYDYRGGYTF; cdr3_nt: TGTGCCAGCAGTTACACGAAATACGACTACAGGGGTGGCTACACCTTC
d_call: TRBD2; v_call: TRBV7-2; j_call: TRBJ2-1; clone_size: NA; cdr3_aa: CASSFLAGVTSYNEQFF; cdr3_nt: TGTGCCAGCAGCTTCCTAGCGGGGGTTACCTCCTACAATGAGCAGTTCTTC
d_call: TRBD1; v_call: TRBV4-2; j_call: TRBJ1-2; clone_size: NA; cdr3_aa: CASSQEQARGLRGYTF; cdr3_nt: TGTGCCAGCAGCCAAGAGCAGGCGAGGGGGCTAAGGGGCTACACCTTC
d_call: TRBD1; v_call: TRBV6-1; j_call: TRBJ1-2; clone_size: NA; cdr3_aa: CASNRQGDGYTF; cdr3_nt: TGTGCCAGCAACCGACAGGGGGATGGCTACACCTTC
d_call: NA; v_call: TRBV6-1; j_call: TRBJ1-2; clone_size: NA; cdr3_aa: CASSEFIVDTF; cdr3_nt: TGTGCCAGCAGTGAATTTATTGTCGACACCTTC
d_call: NA; v_call: TRBV7-6; j_call: TRBJ1-1; clone_size: NA; cdr3_aa: CASSFSYGQDEAFF; cdr3_nt: TGTGCCAGCAGCTTTTCCTACGGACAAGATGAAGCTTTCTTT
d_call: TRBD1; v_call: TRBV27; j_call: TRBJ2-7; clone_size: NA; cdr3_aa: CASSLIPPRGNYEQYF; cdr3_nt: TGTGCCAGCAGTCTTATACCCCCCAGGGGGAACTACGAGCAGTACTTC
d_call: TRBD2; v_call: TRBV6-5; j_call: TRBJ2-7; clone_size: few; cdr3_aa: CASSYALGGVLGEQYF; cdr3_nt: TGTGCCAGCAGTTACGCCCTCGGGGGGGTACTAGGCGAGCAGTACTTC
d_call: TRBD1; v_call: TRBV19; j_call: TRBJ1-2; clone_size: once; cdr3_aa: CATGTGGDYGYTF; cdr3_nt: TGTGCCACCGGGACAGGGGGCGACTATGGCTACACCTTC
d_call: NA; v_call: TRBV11-2; j_call: TRBJ2-1; clone_size: few; cdr3_aa: CASTPSLTSSYNEQFF; cdr3_nt: TGTGCCAGCACCCCTTCCCTAACGAGCTCCTACAATGAGCAGTTCTTC
d_call: NA; v_call: TRBV6-5; j_call: TRBJ1-4; clone_size: once; cdr3_aa: CASTWTDATNEKLFF; cdr3_nt: TGTGCCAGCACTTGGACAGACGCAACTAATGAAAAACTGTTTTTT
d_call: NA; v_call: TRBV10-2; j_call: TRBJ1-1; clone_size: few; cdr3_aa: CASSEVGSEAFF; cdr3_nt: TGCGCCAGCAGTGAAGTGGGGAGTGAAGCTTTCTTT
d_call: NA; v_call: TRBV5-6; j_call: TRBJ2-7; clone_size: NA; cdr3_aa: CASSFNGYEQYF; cdr3_nt: TGTGCCAGCAGCTTTAACGGCTACGAGCAGTACTTC
d_call: NA; v_call: TRBV5-1; j_call: TRBJ2-7; clone_size: NA; cdr3_aa: CASSWDTSYEQYF; cdr3_nt: TGCGCCAGCAGCTGGGACACCTCCTACGAGCAGTACTTC
d_call: TRBD1; v_call: TRBV4-1; j_call: TRBJ1-2; clone_size: NA; cdr3_aa: CASSQDYRGIHGYTF; cdr3_nt: TGCGCCAGCAGCCAAGATTACAGGGGGATACATGGCTACACCTTC
d_call: NA; v_call: TRBV4-1; j_call: TRBJ1-1; clone_size: NA; cdr3_aa: CASTGTTFMNTEAFF; cdr3_nt: TGCGCCAGCACGGGGACTACTTTCATGAACACTGAAGCTTTCTTT